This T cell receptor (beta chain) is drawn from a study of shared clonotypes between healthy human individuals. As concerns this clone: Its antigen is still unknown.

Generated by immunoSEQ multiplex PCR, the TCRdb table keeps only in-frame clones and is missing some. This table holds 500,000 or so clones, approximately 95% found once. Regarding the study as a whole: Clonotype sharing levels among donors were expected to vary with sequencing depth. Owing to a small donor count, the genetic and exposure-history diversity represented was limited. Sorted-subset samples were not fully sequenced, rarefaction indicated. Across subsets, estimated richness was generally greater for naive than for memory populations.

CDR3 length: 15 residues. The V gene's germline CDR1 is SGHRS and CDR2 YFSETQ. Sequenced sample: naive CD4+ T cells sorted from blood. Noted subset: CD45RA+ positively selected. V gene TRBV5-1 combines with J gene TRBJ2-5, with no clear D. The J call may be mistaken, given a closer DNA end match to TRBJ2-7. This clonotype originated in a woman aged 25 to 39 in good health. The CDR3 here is CASSPSGSASYEQYF. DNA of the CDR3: TGCGCCAGCAGCCCATCAGGTTCGGCGTCCTACGAGCAGTACTTC.